This T cell receptor (beta chain) was sequenced in a study of beta chain features in type 1 diabetes. Turning to this clone: The antigen is unknown.

Study findings and constraints: Over-representation of high TCR-expressing cells was a possible consequence of cDNA sequencing.

Expressed TCRB transcripts were sequenced because the isolated RNA had all been reverse transcribed beforehand. The table came from immunoSEQ multiplex PCR; TCRdb's copy has only in-frame clones and leaves some out. The sample shows under 900,000 clones, roughly 15% of them seen only once. Without exception, sorted populations had purity beyond 95%. The V gene's germline CDR1 is LNHNV and CDR2 YYDKDF (reference sequence). J lost 3 bases, V lost 0 bases, and 19 bases had no gene match. This CDR3 region has 21 residues. Sample: naive CD4+ T cells from blood. The clonotype originates from a woman aged 18-30 years in good health. The chain carries TRBV15 and TRBJ2-5, with 10 bases matching TRBD2. CDR3 nucleotide sequence: TGTGCCACCAGCAGAGATGTCACTAGCGGGGATGCGCCCGTCGGGAAAGAGACCCAGTACTTC. This codes for CATSRDVTSGDAPVGKETQYF.